Each of the 9 T cell receptor beta chains below was sequenced from the same sample in a study of glioma-infiltrating T cells. Using RNA template, CDR3s of TCR alpha and beta were amplified with iRepertoire arm-PCR. TCRdb itself ran the multiplex PCR reads through MiXCR, one entry per CDR3 protein. The data show approximately 110,000 distinct CDR3 sequences, 20% to 25% seen once. Sequenced input: glioma tissue, nonneoplastic brain tissue, or PBMCs (not recorded which). These receptor sequences come from a human donor with low-grade glioma or glioblastoma, undergoing nonglioma brain surgery, or in good health (not recorded which).

This clonotype was seen repeatedly, ten times or more. The chain has TRBV7-3 and TRBJ2-5, with no clear D. The CDR3 is made up of 13 amino acids. Per the germline V gene, CDR1 is SGHTA and CDR2 is FQGTGA. The V end lost 5 bases, the J end lost 0 bases, and 7 bases lay between the germline ends. In DNA form, the CDR3 reads TGTGCCAGCAGCCCACAGTACCAAGAGACCCAGTACTTC. Translation: CASSPQYQETQYF.

J is TRBJ2-1 and V is TRBV6-2 or TRBV6-3; unclear D gene. The CDR3 runs to 14 residues. Germline values: CDR1 MNHEY, CDR2 SVGEGT. The CDR3 here is CVRSYSGPDNEQFF. The CDR3 DNA reads TGTGTCAGGAGTTACAGTGGTCCCGACAATGAGCAGTTCTTC.

Ten or more counts support this clonotype. V is TRBV24-1 and J is TRBJ1-2; D is ambiguous. The CDR3 is made up of 11 amino acids. The germline CDR1 and CDR2 sequences are KGHDR and SFDVKD. V shed 4 bases and J shed 5 bases, with 4 bases lying between them. The CDR3 DNA sequence: TGTGCCACCAGTGAAGGTTATGGCTACACCTTC. Translated, it gives CATSEGYGYTF.

This clonotype was counted only a few times. V is TRBV11-2 and J is TRBJ1-6, with a weak D call TRBD1 (5 bases). With 5 bases removed from V and 7 bases from J, the gap between germline ends came to 18 bases. CDR3 size: 16 residues. Germline-derived CDR1 and CDR2 are SGHAT and FQNNGV. The CDR3 DNA follows: TGTGCCAGCAGCATCCAAGGGTGGGCAGGGAATTCACCCCTCCACTTT. Protein: CASSIQGWAGNSPLHF. Together with reference TRBV11-2 and TRBJ1-6, the CDR3 gives the full variable domain: EAGVAQSPRYKIIEKRQSVAFWCNPISGHATLYWYQQILGQGPKLLIQFQNNGVVDDSQLPKDRFSAERLKGVDSTLKIQPAKLEDSAVYLCASSIQGWAGNSPLHFGNGTRLTVT.

This clonotype was detected many times. CDR3 amino acids: CASSSSGGPGDTQYF. The CDR3 bases are TGTGCCAGCAGTTCTAGCGGGGGGCCGGGAGATACGCAGTATTTT. The chain recombines TRBV2 with TRBJ2-3; 11 bases match TRBD2. After removal of 5 bases from V and 5 bases from J, the junction contained 6 bases not matched to a gene. This CDR3 has 15 amino acids. CDR1 SNHLY and CDR2 FYNNEI come from the germline V gene.

In this sample, this clonotype turned up a few times. The rearrangement joins TRBV27 to TRBJ2-1; D is possibly TRBD2 (6 bases). Germline V gene sequence: CDR1 MNHEY, CDR2 SMNVEV (reference sequence). The CDR3 is made up of 14 amino acids. The CDR3 DNA is TGTAACAGCGGTCTTGGCGGGGCCTACAATGAGCAGTTCTTC. Encoded protein: CNSGLGGAYNEQFF.

This clonotype came up many times. The V gene is TRBV7-2, the J gene TRBJ2-1; a weak D match, TRBD2 (6 bases). Trimming pared 1 base from V and 0 bases from J, leaving 10 bases between. This CDR3 is 16 amino acids long. Germline V CDR1 and CDR2: SGHTA, FQGNSA. In DNA form, the CDR3 reads TGTGCCAGCAGCTTAGATCGGGACTTCTCCTACAATGAGCAGTTCTTC. Amino acids: CASSLDRDFSYNEQFF.

This chain links TRBV19 with TRBJ2-7, with 8 bases matching TRBD2. The V gene end was trimmed by 9 bases and the J gene end by 0 bases; junction bases not matched to a gene: 7. The CDR3 is made up of 14 amino acids. CDR1 and CDR2 (germline): LNHDA, SQIVND (reference sequence). This chain's CDR3 is CASSLSGTSYEQYF. CDR3 nucleotides: TGTGCCAGCTCCCTTAGCGGGACCTCCTACGAGCAGTACTTC.

This clonotype has more than one count but fewer than ten. This chain uses TRBV9 with TRBJ1-3; no definite D call. Germline lookup yields CDR1 SGDLS and CDR2 YYNGEE. Trimming took off 4 bases at V and 4 bases at J, with 15 bases between the two ends. The CDR3 has 15 residues. The DNA of the CDR3 is TGTGCCAGCAGCCCCCGACCGGTCCAGGGAAACACCATATATTTT. As protein: CASSPRPVQGNTIYF.